The 25 T cell receptor beta chains below were found in one sample sequenced in a study of cytomegalovirus exposure and HLA in healthy donors. Sequencing used immunoSEQ multiplex PCR; TCRdb keeps in-frame clones, though not all of them. The sample comprises 300,000 or so clones, approximately 85% of which are singletons, and over 0.9% rests with the top ten. Specimen: PBMCs. These receptors all stem from a man aged 30 to 39 in good health and CMV-seronegative.

CDR3 bases: TGTGCCAGCAGCGATCGGACAGGGCTCACTGAAGCTTTCTTT. It is translated as CASSDRTGLTEAFF. The chain links TRBV21-1 to TRBJ1-1; TRBD1, as called in the table, went unchecked against the DNA. TRBV21-1 is termed a pseudogene. The CDR3 runs 14 residues.

The chain employs TRBV14 and TRBJ2-1, with a weak D call TRBD1 (6 bases). The CDR3 totals 12 residues. Germline V lookup: CDR1 SGHDN, CDR2 FVKESK. V was pared by 6 bases and J by 5 bases, with 8 bases between. The CDR3 spells CASSRTDNEQFF. The CDR3 DNA is TGTGCCAGCAGTCGGACAGACAATGAGCAGTTCTTC. The full variable domain, its missing parts supplied by reference TRBV14 and TRBJ2-1, is EAGVTQFPSHSVIEKGQTVTLRCDPISGHDNLYWYRRVMGKEIKFLLHFVKESKQDESGMPNNRFLAERTGGTYSTLKVQPAELEDSGVYFCASSRTDNEQFFGPGTRLTVL.

DNA of the CDR3: TGCGCCAGCAGGTTGATTTCGGGGAACACTGAAGCTTTCTTT. It codes for CASRLISGNTEAFF. The gene calls are TRBV5-1 and TRBJ1-1; D not certain. Trimming took off 5 bases at V and 1 base at J, with 12 bases between the two ends. CDR3 length: 14 amino acids. Per germline, CDR1 SGHRS and CDR2 YFSETQ.

The J gene is TRBJ1-1, the V gene TRBV16; 9 nucleotides align to TRBD1. Germline values: CDR1 KGHSY, CDR2 FQNENV. V shed 2 bases and J 6 bases; nucleotides not matched to a gene: 1. This CDR3 spans 13 amino acids. The CDR3 DNA sequence: TGTGCCAGCAGCCAAGGGACAGGGCCTGAAGCTTTCTTT. The encoded protein is CASSQGTGPEAFF. The full variable domain, its missing parts supplied by reference TRBV16 and TRBJ1-1, is GEEVAQTPKHLVRGEGQKAKLYCAPIKGHSYVFWYQQVLKNEFKFLISFQNENVFDETGMPKERFSAKCLPNSPCSLEIQATKLEDSAVYFCASSQGTGPEAFFGQGTRLTVV.

The chain employs TRBV6-1 and TRBJ2-7; D call uncertain. V was pared by 2 bases and J by 2 bases, with 7 bases between. This CDR3 region has 13 residues. Germline V gene lookup returns CDR1 MNHNS and CDR2 SASEGT. The CDR3 protein is CASSEHKTYEQYF. CDR3 DNA: TGTGCCAGCAGTGAACACAAGACCTACGAGCAGTACTTC.

The chain has TRBV19 and TRBJ1-1; TRBD1 agrees at 7 bases. The germline gives CDR1 LNHDA, CDR2 SQIVND (reference sequence). The CDR3 contains 15 residues. Trimming took 6 bases from V and 5 from J; bases not matched to a gene: 12. The CDR3 coding sequence is TGTGCCAGTAGCCGCCGAGGGGGCTCAGGAACTGAAGCTTTCTTT. Translating it yields CASSRRGGSGTEAFF.

The chain is built from TRBV7-8 and TRBJ2-1; 13 bases line up with TRBD2. The V and J ends lost 6 bases and 9 bases, in that order; junction bases with no gene match: 8. There are 15 residues in the CDR3. Germline V gene sequence: CDR1 SGHVS, CDR2 FQNEAQ. CDR3 sequence (DNA): TGTGCCAGCAGTCGCACTAGCGGGGGGGCGAGTGAGCAGTTCTTC. Its protein product is CASSRTSGGASEQFF.

The rearrangement links TRBV2 to TRBJ2-7; D is ambiguous. Trimming removed 3 bases at V and 2 bases at J, with 11 bases between. Germline lookup yields CDR1 SNHLY and CDR2 FYNNEI. This CDR3 has 14 amino acids. The DNA of the CDR3 is TGTGCCAGCAGTGAGGCAGTCCTCACCTACGAGCAGTACTTC. Its protein product is CASSEAVLTYEQYF.

The chain couples TRBV5-6 to TRBJ1-3, with D possibly matching TRBD1 (5 bases). The CDR3 length is 14 residues. CDR1 SGHDT and CDR2 YYEEEE come from the germline V gene. Trimming left V 0 bases short and J 13 bases short, with 17 bases between. The CDR3 loop is CASSLAGGTLKIYF. The CDR3 DNA is TGTGCCAGCAGCTTGGCCGGGGGGACGCTAAAAATATATTTT. Full variable domain (remainder filled in from reference TRBV5-6 and TRBJ1-3): DAGVTQSPTHLIKTRGQQVTLRCSPKSGHDTVSWYQQALGQGPQFIFQYYEEEERQRGNFPDRFSGHQFPNYSSELNVNALLLGDSALYLCASSLAGGTLKIYFGEGSWLTVV.

The chain recombines TRBV6-6 with TRBJ1-3; D is ambiguous. Germline loops: CDR1 MNHNY, CDR2 SVGAGI (reference sequence). V gave up 7 bases and J gave up 1 base, with 8 bases separating them. The CDR3 runs 13 residues. CDR3 nucleotide sequence: TGTGCCAGCACCCCCCATTCTGGAAACACCATATATTTT. Translation gives CASTPHSGNTIYF.

This chain uses TRBV5-1 with TRBJ1-4; D is undetermined. V was shortened by 5 bases and J by 0 bases, with 8 bases between the two germline ends. CDR1 is SGHRS, CDR2 YFSETQ, per germline. The length of the CDR3 is 14 residues. The CDR3 is CASSQVPTNEKLFF. In DNA, the CDR3 is TGCGCCAGCAGTCAGGTCCCAACTAATGAAAAACTGTTTTTT.

The sample holds a few counts of this clone. This chain uses TRBV6-6 with TRBJ2-7; TRBD1 matches 9 bases. Germline CDR1 MNHNY, CDR2 SVGAGI (reference sequence). This CDR3 is built from 16 residues. Trimming took 2 bases from V and 6 from J; bases not matched to a gene: 11. DNA of the CDR3: TGTGCCAGCAGTTACGGGTACGGGACAGGGAACGGCGAGCAGTACTTC. Amino acid sequence: CASSYGYGTGNGEQYF.

The chain is built from TRBV19 and TRBJ2-6; the D gene is possibly TRBD2 (5 bases). Germline V lookup: CDR1 LNHDA, CDR2 SQIVND (reference sequence). The length of the CDR3 is 19 residues. V was shortened by 6 bases and J by 0 bases, with 21 bases between the two germline ends. CDR3 coding DNA: TGTGCCAGTAGCCCGGAGGTAGGCAGGAGAAGCTCTGGGGCCAACGTCCTGACTTTC. It is translated as CASSPEVGRRSSGANVLTF.

The DNA for the CDR3 is TGTGCCAGCAGCTTGCGGGATCTGAGCTCCTACGAGCAGTACTTC. This encodes CASSLRDLSSYEQYF. The V and J genes are TRBV5-5 and TRBJ2-7, with D maybe TRBD2 (5 bases). This CDR3 has 15 amino acids. Germline V CDR1 and CDR2: SGHKS, YYEKEE (reference sequence). Deletions cut 1 base from V and 0 bases from J, with 11 bases between. Looking up the rest from reference TRBV5-5 and TRBJ2-7 gives the full variable domain: DAGVTQSPTHLIKTRGQQVTLRCSPISGHKSVSWYQQVLGQGPQFIFQYYEKEERGRGNFPDRFSARQFPNYSSELNVNALLLGDSALYLCASSLRDLSSYEQYFGPGTRLTVT.

This chain connects TRBV5-1 to TRBJ2-2; TRBD1 matches 8 bases. CDR3 size: 16 residues. CDR1 and CDR2 from the germline V gene are SGHRS and YFSETQ. Trimming cost V 0 bases and J 7 bases; bases outside gene matches: 8. CDR3 sequence reads: CASSLASGQGVGELFF. The CDR3 DNA sequence: TGCGCCAGCAGCTTGGCCTCAGGACAGGGAGTCGGGGAGCTGTTTTTT.

This clone has only a few counts. The chain combines TRBV16 with TRBJ1-1; D is ambiguous. From germline, CDR1 is KGHSY and CDR2 FQNENV. V was clipped by 0 bases and J by 4 bases, with 3 bases between them. CDR3 length equals 12 residues. The CDR3: CASSQSRTEAFF. The CDR3 coding sequence is TGTGCCAGCAGCCAATCGCGCACTGAAGCTTTCTTT. The full variable domain, with the rest looked up from reference TRBV16 and TRBJ1-1, is GEEVAQTPKHLVRGEGQKAKLYCAPIKGHSYVFWYQQVLKNEFKFLISFQNENVFDETGMPKERFSAKCLPNSPCSLEIQATKLEDSAVYFCASSQSRTEAFFGQGTRLTVV.

The V call is TRBV4-3, the J call TRBJ1-1; D remains unclear. CDR3 length: 14 amino acids. Trimming removed 2 bases at V and 12 bases at J, with 19 bases between. Germline assignment: CDR1 LGHNA and CDR2 YSLEER. This CDR3 reads CASSQRSGAFGTFF. The CDR3 DNA follows: TGCGCCAGCAGCCAACGAAGTGGAGCGTTCGGGACTTTCTTT.

The chain carries TRBV6-5 and TRBJ2-3; 7 bases align to TRBD2. Germline V lookup: CDR1 MNHEY, CDR2 SVGAGI. The V and J ends lost 2 bases and 9 bases, in that order; junction bases with no gene match: 11. The CDR3 contains 15 residues. The CDR3 coding sequence is TGTGCCAGCAGTTACAGCCGGGGGGTGGAGAGGACGCAGTATTTT. Its protein product is CASSYSRGVERTQYF.

This clone was picked up one time. This chain connects TRBV7-6 to TRBJ1-5; D remains ambiguous. The germline V gene has CDR1 SGHVS and CDR2 FNYEAQ. V was cut by 2 bases and J by 5 bases, with 13 bases left in between. This CDR3 has 15 residues. The CDR3: CASSLTPQLDQPQHF. In nucleotides, the CDR3 is TGTGCCAGCAGCTTAACTCCTCAACTCGATCAGCCCCAGCATTTT.

This chain connects TRBV21-1 to TRBJ2-7; the DNA was not compared with TRBD2, the D call given in the table. TRBV21-1 is tagged as a pseudogene. The length of the CDR3 is 15 residues. The CDR3 coding sequence is TGTGCCAGCAGCTCCCGGACTAGCGGGGACTACGAGCAGTACTTC. It translates to CASSSRTSGDYEQYF.

Ten or more counts support this clone. The chain uses TRBV7-2 and TRBJ2-1; D not certain. Trimming took 5 bases from V and 9 from J, leaving 5 bases between them. CDR1 and CDR2 (germline): SGHTA, FQGNSA. The CDR3 runs 10 residues. The CDR3 region has the DNA TGTGCCAGCAGCCCGGTTGAGCAGTTCTTC. It is translated as CASSPVEQFF.

This chain links TRBV10-1 with TRBJ2-3; 7 nucleotides align to TRBD2. Germline V gene lookup returns CDR1 WNHNN and CDR2 SYGVQD (reference sequence). The CDR3 is 18 amino acids. The J segment lost 2 bases and the V segment lost 2 bases, leaving 13 bases of the junction unmatched. CDR3 nucleotides: TGCGCCAGCAGTGAGAACCGGGGGTCTAGCGGAGACACAGATACGCAGTATTTT. As protein: CASSENRGSSGDTDTQYF.

The chain is built from TRBV7-9 and TRBJ1-3; unclear D gene. The CDR3 runs to 16 residues. Trimming pared 5 bases from V and 0 bases from J, leaving 14 bases between. Germline V gene lookup returns CDR1 SEHNR and CDR2 FQNEAQ (reference sequence). DNA of the CDR3: TGTGCCAGCAGCGTCTACAGCCAGTACTCTGGAAACACCATATATTTT. It yields the protein CASSVYSQYSGNTIYF.

The chain joins TRBV5-1 to TRBJ1-5; TRBD1 is a possible D gene (5 bases). CDR3 length: 15 residues. Germline lookup yields CDR1 SGHRS and CDR2 YFSETQ. V was clipped by 1 base and J by 6 bases, with 14 bases between them. The CDR3 reads CASSLFGGEGQPQHF. The CDR3 DNA sequence: TGCGCCAGCAGCTTGTTTGGGGGGGAAGGTCAGCCCCAGCATTTT.

This sequence joins TRBV4-1 and TRBJ2-1; D is ambiguous. Per the germline V gene, CDR1 is MGHRA and CDR2 is YSYEKL. The length of the CDR3 is 15 residues. Trimming took 3 bases from V and 0 from J, leaving 9 bases between them. The CDR3 is CASSHPPSSYNEQFF. The CDR3 DNA follows: TGCGCCAGCAGCCACCCTCCCAGCTCCTACAATGAGCAGTTCTTC.